This TCR beta chain comes out of a study of cytomegalovirus exposure and HLA in healthy donors. The overall study: The study's early data release held roughly 90 million unique TCRs from HLA-typed donors.

Study-level points and caveats: Researchers catalogued 160 or so TCR beta chains as cytomegalovirus-associated. The availability of immune exposure information extended only to CMV serostatus. Later on, analysis showed that most CMV-associated TCR beta chains appeared to be HLA-restricted.

The V gene's germline CDR1 is GTSNPN and CDR2 SVGIG (reference sequence). With V trimmed by 3 bases and J by 8 bases, 2 bases remained unmatched. The CDR3 spans 12 residues. There are a few counts of this clone. Its antigen is currently unknown. A multiplex PCR was run with 60 Vbeta primers and 13 Jbeta primers. Here immunoSEQ multiplex PCR was the method, and the copy in TCRdb shows in-frame clones only, minus some. The sample carries roughly 150,000 clones, around two thirds recorded once. The J gene is TRBJ2-1, the V gene TRBV30; 9 bases align to TRBD1. Input material: PBMCs. This TCR was sampled from a man under 40 in good health and CMV-seropositive. As DNA, the CDR3 is TGTGCCTGGAGGACAGGGGGGGATGAGCAGTTCTTC. It yields the protein CAWRTGGDEQFF.